This T cell receptor beta chain was identified during a study of CD8+ T cells in alopecia areata. In its sample, this clone was seen once. Other DNA variants within this sample encode the same CDR3. Trimming cost V 5 bases and J 1 base, with 10 bases left between them. The CDR3 sequence is 13 residues long. Germline V lookup: CDR1 SGHRS, CDR2 YFSETQ. Treatment in this sample: oral pan-JAK inhibitor, 5-10 mg twice daily. RNA was extracted and reverse transcribed into cDNA as the sequencing template. Only in-frame clones appear in the TCRdb table, and some are missing; sequencing was by immunoSEQ multiplex PCR. The sample records around 200,000 clones, about three fifths being singletons.

Sequences were derived from CD8+ T cells sorted from blood, sampled at week 24, from a patient treated with tofacitinib. This clonotype originated in a human donor with alopecia areata. The rearrangement links TRBV5-1 to TRBJ2-7; the D call may be TRBD1 or TRBD2 (5 bases each). DNA of the CDR3: TGCGCCAGCAGAATTGAGGGGTCCTACGAGCAGTACTTC. Its translation is CASRIEGSYEQYF.